The present T cell receptor beta chain was sequenced within a study of T-cell reconstitution after alpha-beta-depleted transplantation in children. General observations from the study: T-cell numbers and diversity one year post-transplant derived largely from freshly generated T cells. After transplant, at about two months, alpha-beta T cells were reportedly derived from several hundred expanded graft clones. Certain patients had high TCRbeta diversity at day 60, and it came from recipient T cells and thymic progenitors that survived.

This CDR3 contains 13 residues. V was cut by 5 bases and J by 1 base, with 7 bases left in between. Germline V gene sequence: CDR1 SGHAT, CDR2 FQNNGV. There are many counts of this clonotype. Its antigen is unknown. Unique molecular identifiers were incorporated into the prepared TCRbeta library. TCRdb recomputed calls from the PCR reads with MiXCR, one row per CDR3 protein. The sample has around 190,000 distinct CDR3 sequences; 6.6% are singletons. V and J are TRBV11-2 and TRBJ2-3; unclear D gene. This receptor was identified in a boy younger than 10 with acute lymphoblastic leukemia, due to receive a stem cell transplant. The sequenced sample was PBMCs, obtained before TCRalphabeta/CD19-depleted stem cell transplant. Written as DNA, the CDR3 is TGTGCCAGCAGCGACGGTGGCACAGATACGCAGTATTTT. Protein sequence: CASSDGGTDTQYF.